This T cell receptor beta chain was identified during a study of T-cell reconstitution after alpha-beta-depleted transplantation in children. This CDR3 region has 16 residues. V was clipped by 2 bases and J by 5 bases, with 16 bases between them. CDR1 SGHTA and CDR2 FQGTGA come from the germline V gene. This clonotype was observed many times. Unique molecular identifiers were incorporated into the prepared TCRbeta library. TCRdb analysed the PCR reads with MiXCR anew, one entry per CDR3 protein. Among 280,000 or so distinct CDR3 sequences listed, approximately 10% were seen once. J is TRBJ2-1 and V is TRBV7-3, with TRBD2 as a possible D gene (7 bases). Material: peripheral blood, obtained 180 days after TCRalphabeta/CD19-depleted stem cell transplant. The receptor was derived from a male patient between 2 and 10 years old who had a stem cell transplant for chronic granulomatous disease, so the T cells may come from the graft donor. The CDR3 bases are TGTGCCAGCAGCTTAGGGAGGGGGGGAAAAAACAATGAGCAGTTCTTC. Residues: CASSLGRGGKNNEQFF.